A single sample is the source of the 8 T cell receptor beta chains below, sequenced in a study of CD8 T cells in Susac syndrome. When the RNA was reverse transcribed, random hexamers were used with an input of about 0.5 to 1 ug. TCRdb passed the immunoSEQ multiplex PCR reads through MiXCR, listing each CDR3 protein once. The sample holds about 160,000 distinct CDR3 sequences; just over 90% are singletons and the top ten take approximately 0.073%. Sequences were obtained from CD4+ T cells from PBMCs. All receptors derive from a human donor in good health.

The V gene is TRBV18, the J gene TRBJ1-2; perhaps TRBD1 as D (5 bases). Germline loops: CDR1 KGHSH, CDR2 LQKENI. This CDR3 comprises 13 residues. Between the trimmed V and J ends, which lost 2 bases and 8 bases, there was a span of 12 bases. The DNA for the CDR3 is TGTGCCAGCTCACCAGGGGGAGAGTACGGCTACACCTTC. It translates to CASSPGGEYGYTF.

The genes are TRBV7-3 and TRBJ2-2; no clear D gene. CDR3 length equals 12 residues. The V gene lost 5 bases and the J gene lost 8 bases, with 9 bases spanning the gap. Germline CDR1 and CDR2: SGHTA and FQGTGA. The CDR3 DNA reads as TGTGCCAGCAGCCCCGCGTTGGGGGAGCTGTTTTTT. The encoded protein is CASSPALGELFF.

This chain connects TRBV28 to TRBJ2-7; 11 nucleotides agree with TRBD2. The germline V gene encodes CDR1 MDHEN and CDR2 SYDVKM. CDR3 length equals 14 residues. The trim removed 5 bases at V and 9 bases at J, leaving 9 bases unmatched. The CDR3 reads CASSPLAGGIGQYF. CDR3 nucleotides: TGTGCCAGCAGTCCTCTAGCGGGAGGCATCGGGCAGTACTTC.

This clonotype was picked up one time. In DNA form, the CDR3 reads TGCAGTGCTAGATCGGACAGGGGTTCGTACGAGCAGTACTTC. Protein sequence: CSARSDRGSYEQYF. This rearrangement joins TRBV20-1 to TRBJ2-7; 9 bases are shared with TRBD1. CDR1 and CDR2 from the germline V gene are DFQATT and SNEGSKA (reference sequence). The CDR3 totals 14 residues. V trimming: 2 bases; J trimming: 4 bases; junction bases outside the gene matches: 6.

The chain has TRBV20-1 and TRBJ2-3; D is uncertain. This CDR3 has 14 residues. CDR1 is DFQATT, CDR2 SNEGSKA, per germline (reference sequence). Deletions cut 6 bases from V and 2 bases from J, with 15 bases between. As DNA, the CDR3 is TGCAGTGCCACCACCCGGGTAAACACAGATACGCAGTATTTT. This codes for CSATTRVNTDTQYF.

This chain connects TRBV18 to TRBJ1-1, with D tentatively TRBD1 (6 bases). Trimming shortened V by 3 bases and J by 3 bases, and 17 bases separated the two germline ends. Germline V gives CDR1 KGHSH, CDR2 LQKENI. This CDR3 is built from 16 residues. The CDR3 loop reads CASSPATGTAHTEAFF. In DNA, the CDR3 is TGTGCCAGCTCACCCGCGACAGGTACGGCGCACACTGAAGCTTTCTTT.

This clonotype showed up just once. CDR3 sequence: CSASGLAGFEQFF. In nucleotides, the CDR3 is TGCAGTGCGTCGGGACTAGCGGGATTTGAGCAGTTCTTC. The chain carries TRBV20-1 and TRBJ2-1; TRBD2 aligns across 13 bases. The J segment lost 9 bases and the V segment lost 6 bases, leaving 5 bases of the junction unmatched. The CDR3 sequence is 13 residues long. The germline CDR1 and CDR2 sequences are DFQATT and SNEGSKA (reference sequence).

The chain's CDR3 is CASSSGLAGVGETQYF. The DNA for the CDR3 is TGTGCCAGCAGCTCGGGACTAGCGGGAGTGGGAGAGACCCAGTACTTC. The J gene is TRBJ2-5, the V gene TRBV7-9; 14 positions match TRBD2. The CDR3 contains 16 residues. With V trimmed by 4 bases and J by 4 bases, 5 bases remained unmatched. Looked up from germline, CDR1 is SEHNR and CDR2 is FQNEAQ (reference sequence).